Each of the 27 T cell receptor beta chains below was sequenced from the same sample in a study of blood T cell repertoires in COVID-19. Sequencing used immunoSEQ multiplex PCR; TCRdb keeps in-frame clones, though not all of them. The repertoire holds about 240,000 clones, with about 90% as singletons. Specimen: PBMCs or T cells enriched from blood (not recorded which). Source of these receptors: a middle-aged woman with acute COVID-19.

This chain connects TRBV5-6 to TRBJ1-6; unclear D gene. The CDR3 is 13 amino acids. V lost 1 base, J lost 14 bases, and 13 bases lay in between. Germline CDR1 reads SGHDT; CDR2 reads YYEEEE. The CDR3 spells CASSLPSFEALHF. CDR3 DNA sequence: TGTGCCAGCAGCTTGCCCTCCTTTGAGGCCCTCCACTTT.

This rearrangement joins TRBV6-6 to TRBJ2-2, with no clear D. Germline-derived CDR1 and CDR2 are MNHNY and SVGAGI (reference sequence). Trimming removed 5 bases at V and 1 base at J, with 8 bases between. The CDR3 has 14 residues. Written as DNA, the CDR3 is TGTGCCAGCAGTCCGAGATTGAACACCGGGGAGCTGTTTTTT. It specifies CASSPRLNTGELFF.

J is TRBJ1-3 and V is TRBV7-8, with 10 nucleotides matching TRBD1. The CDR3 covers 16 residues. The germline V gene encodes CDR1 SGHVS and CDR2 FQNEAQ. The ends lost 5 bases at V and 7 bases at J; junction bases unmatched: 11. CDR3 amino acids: CASSRIPSGQGNTIYF. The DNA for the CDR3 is TGTGCCAGCAGCCGAATACCCTCGGGACAGGGGAACACCATATATTTT.

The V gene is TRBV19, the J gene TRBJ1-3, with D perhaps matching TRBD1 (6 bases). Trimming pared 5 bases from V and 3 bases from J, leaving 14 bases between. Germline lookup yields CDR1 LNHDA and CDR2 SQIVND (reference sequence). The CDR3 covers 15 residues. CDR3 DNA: TGTGCCAGTAGTCCCCCACAGGGAAGTGGAAACACCATATATTTT. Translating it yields CASSPPQGSGNTIYF.

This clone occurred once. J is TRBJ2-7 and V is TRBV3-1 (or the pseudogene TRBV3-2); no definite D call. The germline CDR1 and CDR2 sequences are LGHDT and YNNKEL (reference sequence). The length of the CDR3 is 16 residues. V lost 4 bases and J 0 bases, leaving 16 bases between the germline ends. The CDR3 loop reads CASSPVLGVSSYEQYF. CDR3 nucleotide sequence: TGTGCCAGCAGCCCGGTCCTCGGAGTAAGCTCCTACGAGCAGTACTTC.

CDR3 loop: CASSSSGTSYEQYF. CDR3 nucleotide sequence: TGTGCCAGCAGCTCCAGCGGGACTTCCTACGAGCAGTACTTC. The chain recombines TRBV27 with TRBJ2-7, with 7 bases identical to TRBD2. Losses at the gene ends were 6 bases for V and 1 base for J; bases not matched to a gene: 6. The CDR3 is made up of 14 amino acids. Germline loops: CDR1 MNHEY, CDR2 SMNVEV (reference sequence).

The CDR3 nucleotides read TGTGCCAGCAGCGGACTTACAGGGGGCGCACGGGAAAAACTGTTTTTT. Translation: CASSGLTGGAREKLFF. The chain links TRBV9 to TRBJ1-4; 9 nucleotides align to TRBD1. The germline gives CDR1 SGDLS, CDR2 YYNGEE. The CDR3 loop spans 16 amino acids. Losses at the gene ends were 3 bases for V and 8 bases for J; bases not matched to a gene: 11.

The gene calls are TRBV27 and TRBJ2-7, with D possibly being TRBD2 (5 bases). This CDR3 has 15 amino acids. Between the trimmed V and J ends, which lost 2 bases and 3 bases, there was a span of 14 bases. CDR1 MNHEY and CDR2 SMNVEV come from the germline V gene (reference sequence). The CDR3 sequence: CASSLDGVSGYEQYF. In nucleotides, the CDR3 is TGTGCCAGCAGTTTAGACGGGGTGTCGGGCTACGAGCAGTACTTC.

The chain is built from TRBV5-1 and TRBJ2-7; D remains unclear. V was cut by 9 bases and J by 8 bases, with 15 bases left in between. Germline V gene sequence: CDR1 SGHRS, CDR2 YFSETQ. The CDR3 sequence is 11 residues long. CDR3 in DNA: TGCGCCACCTCTCTAGGCTATAAGCAGTACTTC. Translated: CATSLGYKQYF. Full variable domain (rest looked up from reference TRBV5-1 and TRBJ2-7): KAGVTQTPRYLIKTRGQQVTLSCSPISGHRSVSWYQQTPGQGLQFLFEYFSETQRNKGNFPGRFSGRQFSNSRSEMNVSTLELGDSALYLCATSLGYKQYFGPGTRLTVT.

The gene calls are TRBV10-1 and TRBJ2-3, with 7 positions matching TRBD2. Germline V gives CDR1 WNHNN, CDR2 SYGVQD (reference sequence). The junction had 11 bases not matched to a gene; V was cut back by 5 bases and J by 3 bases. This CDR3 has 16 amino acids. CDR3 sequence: CASSFISGLETDTQYF. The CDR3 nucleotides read TGCGCCAGCAGTTTTATTAGCGGGCTCGAAACAGATACGCAGTATTTT.

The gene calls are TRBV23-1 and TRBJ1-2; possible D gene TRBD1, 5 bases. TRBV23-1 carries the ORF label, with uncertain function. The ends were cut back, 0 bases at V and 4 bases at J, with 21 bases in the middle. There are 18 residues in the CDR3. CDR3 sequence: CASSQSPWYRQQSYGYTF. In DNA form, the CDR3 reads TGCGCCAGCAGTCAATCCCCGTGGTACAGGCAACAAAGCTATGGCTACACCTTC.

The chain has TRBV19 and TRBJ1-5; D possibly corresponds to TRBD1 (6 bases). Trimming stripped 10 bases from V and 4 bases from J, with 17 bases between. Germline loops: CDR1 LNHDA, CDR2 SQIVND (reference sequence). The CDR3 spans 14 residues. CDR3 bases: TGTGCCACCAAGGGGGGGCAGGGTAATCAGCCCCAGCATTTT. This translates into CATKGGQGNQPQHF.

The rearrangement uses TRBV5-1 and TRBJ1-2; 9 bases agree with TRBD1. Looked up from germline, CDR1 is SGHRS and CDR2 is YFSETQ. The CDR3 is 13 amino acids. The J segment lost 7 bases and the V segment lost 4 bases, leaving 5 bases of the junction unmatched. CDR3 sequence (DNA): TGCGCCAGCAGCACGGGACAGGGTGTTGGCTACACCTTC. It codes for CASSTGQGVGYTF. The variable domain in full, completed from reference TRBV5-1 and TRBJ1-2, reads KAGVTQTPRYLIKTRGQQVTLSCSPISGHRSVSWYQQTPGQGLQFLFEYFSETQRNKGNFPGRFSGRQFSNSRSEMNVSTLELGDSALYLCASSTGQGVGYTFGSGTRLTVV.

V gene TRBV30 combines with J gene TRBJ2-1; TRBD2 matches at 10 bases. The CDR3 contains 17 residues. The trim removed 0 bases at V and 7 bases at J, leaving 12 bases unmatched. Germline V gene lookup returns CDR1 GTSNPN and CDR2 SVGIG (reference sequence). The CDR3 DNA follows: TGTGCCTGGAGTGTCCGTAAGCGGGAGGGCCGTAGGAATGAGCAGTTCTTC. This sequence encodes CAWSVRKREGRRNEQFF.

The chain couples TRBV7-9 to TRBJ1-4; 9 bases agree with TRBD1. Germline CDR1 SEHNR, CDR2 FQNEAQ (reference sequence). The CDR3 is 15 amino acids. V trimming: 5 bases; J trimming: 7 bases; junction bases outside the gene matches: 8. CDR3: CASSPRGTGSEKLFF. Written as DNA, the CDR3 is TGTGCCAGCAGCCCACGCGGGACAGGGAGTGAAAAACTGTTTTTT.

The CDR3 bases are TGCGCCAGCAGCGAAGGACAAGATAACACCGGGGAGCTGTTTTTT. It encodes CASSEGQDNTGELFF. The chain recombines TRBV4-1 with TRBJ2-2; D perhaps matches TRBD1 (5 bases). Germline CDR1 reads MGHRA; CDR2 reads YSYEKL. Trimming stripped 5 bases from V and 2 bases from J, with 12 bases between. The CDR3 covers 15 residues.

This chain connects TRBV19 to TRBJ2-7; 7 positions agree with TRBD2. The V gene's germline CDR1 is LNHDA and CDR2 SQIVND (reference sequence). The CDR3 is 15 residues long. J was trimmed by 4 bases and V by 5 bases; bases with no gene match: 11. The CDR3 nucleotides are TGTGCCAGTAGTGAAACCGGGACTACCCTGTACGAGCAGTACTTC. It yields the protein CASSETGTTLYEQYF.

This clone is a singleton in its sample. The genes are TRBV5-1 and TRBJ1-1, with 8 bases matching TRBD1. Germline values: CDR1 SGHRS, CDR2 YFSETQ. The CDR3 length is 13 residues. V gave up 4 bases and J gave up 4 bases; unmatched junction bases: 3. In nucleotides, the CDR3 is TGCGCCAGCAGCGCCACAGGGGGCACTGAAGCTTTCTTT. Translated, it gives CASSATGGTEAFF. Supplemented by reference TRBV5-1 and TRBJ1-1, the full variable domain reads KAGVTQTPRYLIKTRGQQVTLSCSPISGHRSVSWYQQTPGQGLQFLFEYFSETQRNKGNFPGRFSGRQFSNSRSEMNVSTLELGDSALYLCASSATGGTEAFFGQGTRLTVV.

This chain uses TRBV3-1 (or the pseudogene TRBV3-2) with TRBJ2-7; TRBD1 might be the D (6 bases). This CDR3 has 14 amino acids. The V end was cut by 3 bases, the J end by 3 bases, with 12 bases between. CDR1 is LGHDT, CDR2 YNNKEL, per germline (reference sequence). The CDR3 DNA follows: TGTGCCAGCAGCCACGGGGCAGGGGACTACGAGCAGTACTTC. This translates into CASSHGAGDYEQYF.

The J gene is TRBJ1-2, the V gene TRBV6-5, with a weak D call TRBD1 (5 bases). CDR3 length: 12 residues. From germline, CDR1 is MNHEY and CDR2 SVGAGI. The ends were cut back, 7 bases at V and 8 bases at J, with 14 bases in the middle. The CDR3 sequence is CASTLGGKGYTF. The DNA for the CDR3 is TGTGCCAGCACCCTGGGGGGGAAGGGCTACACCTTC.

As DNA, the CDR3 is TGTGCCAGCAGTGATGCTATCAGTCGGGGGGGAGGTGAAGCTTTCTTT. It codes for CASSDAISRGGGEAFF. The chain recombines TRBV6-1 with TRBJ1-1; a weak D match, TRBD1 (5 bases). Germline V gene data show CDR1 as MNHNS and CDR2 as SASEGT. Trimming pared 3 bases from V and 7 bases from J, leaving 21 bases between. The CDR3 covers 16 residues.

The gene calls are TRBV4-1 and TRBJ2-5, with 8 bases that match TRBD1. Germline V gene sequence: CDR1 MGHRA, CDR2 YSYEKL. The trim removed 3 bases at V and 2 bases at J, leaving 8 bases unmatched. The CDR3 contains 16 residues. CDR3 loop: CASSHPRGQGQETQYF. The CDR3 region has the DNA TGCGCCAGCAGCCATCCTCGTGGACAGGGACAAGAGACCCAGTACTTC.

In DNA, the CDR3 is TGTGCCAGCAGCTTAGGACTAGCGGGACTCAATGAGCAGTTCTTC. Protein: CASSLGLAGLNEQFF. The chain uses TRBV11-2 and TRBJ2-1, with 11 bases lining up with TRBD2. The CDR3 totals 15 residues. The V segment lost 1 base and the J segment 6 bases; nucleotides outside the gene matches: 2. Germline V gene data show CDR1 as SGHAT and CDR2 as FQNNGV.

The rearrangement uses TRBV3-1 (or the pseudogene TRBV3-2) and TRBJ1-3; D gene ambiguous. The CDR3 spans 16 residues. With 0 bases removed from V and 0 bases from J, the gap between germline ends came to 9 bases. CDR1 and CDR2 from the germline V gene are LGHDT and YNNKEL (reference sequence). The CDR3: CASSQDPGNSGNTIYF. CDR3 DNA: TGTGCCAGCAGCCAAGACCCGGGAAACTCTGGAAACACCATATATTTT.

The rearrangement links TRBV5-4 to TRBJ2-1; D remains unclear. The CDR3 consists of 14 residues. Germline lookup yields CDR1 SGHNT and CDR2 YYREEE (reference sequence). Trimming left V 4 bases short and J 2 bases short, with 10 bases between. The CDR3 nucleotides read TGTGCCAGCAGCAGAATGGAGACCTACAATGAGCAGTTCTTC. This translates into CASSRMETYNEQFF.

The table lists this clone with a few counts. CDR3 DNA sequence: TGTGCCTGGACAGTTCCAGGGGGAAACACCATATATTTT. It translates to CAWTVPGGNTIYF. The chain employs TRBV30 and TRBJ1-3; TRBD1 is a possible D gene (5 bases). V lost 4 bases and J lost 4, with 11 bases in between. CDR1 and CDR2 from the germline V gene are GTSNPN and SVGIG (reference sequence). The CDR3 totals 13 residues.

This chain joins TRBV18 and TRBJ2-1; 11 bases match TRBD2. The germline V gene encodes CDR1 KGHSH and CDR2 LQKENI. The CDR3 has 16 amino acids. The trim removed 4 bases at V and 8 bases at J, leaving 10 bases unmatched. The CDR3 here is CASSLTTSGSGHEQFF. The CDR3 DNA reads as TGTGCCAGCTCACTCACAACTAGCGGGAGTGGGCATGAGCAGTTCTTC.